What follows describes a single T cell receptor beta chain. The second PCR ran roughly 6 to 11 cycles with a sample-barcoded 5' primer and J-beta primers. TCRdb used MiXCR to reprocess the 5' RACE reads, holding one entry per CDR3 protein. The sample lists about 510,000 distinct CDR3 sequences; about a quarter were seen once. After removal of 7 bases from V and 4 bases from J, the junction contained 12 bases not matched to a gene. The CDR3 covers 14 residues. Germline loops: CDR1 DFQATT, CDR2 SNEGSKA (reference sequence). This record comes from a study of blood T cells in healthy people across ages. These data also featured in a second study, about T cells of mothers and their children. From that second work: For cDNA synthesis, the complete extracted RNA was used (about 1.4 ug per 15 ul). Unrelated mother-child pairs always had slightly, but never significantly, lower normalized overlap than related pairs.

The gene calls are TRBV20-1 and TRBJ1-2, with 7 bases fitting TRBD1. Material for sequencing was blood. This TCR derives from a boy between 2 and 10 years old in good health. CDR3 DNA sequence: TGCAGTGACGAAAGACAGGGAGGTAGCTATGGCTACACCTTC. Translated, it gives CSDERQGGSYGYTF.